These 22 T cell receptor beta chains originate from one sample sequenced in a study of radiation and T cells in renal cell carcinoma. The sample's time point: blood 4 weeks post-SBRT, at nephrectomy. Sample treatment: 15 Gy SBRT to primary tumor, nephrectomy 4 weeks later. Only in-frame clones appear in the TCRdb table, and some are missing; sequencing was by immunoSEQ multiplex PCR. The data show approximately 92,000 clones, around four fifths seen once. The source was blood, collected from a patient whose treatment included radiotherapy and nephrectomy. The receptors here all came from a man aged 45 to 65 with renal cell carcinoma.

V gene TRBV6-5 combines with J gene TRBJ2-3, with D tentatively TRBD1 or TRBD2 (6 bases each). CDR3 length: 15 amino acids. V was trimmed by 6 bases and J by 5 bases, leaving 18 bases between them. Germline CDR1 is MNHEY and CDR2 is SVGAGI. This CDR3 is CASRNIRRGIDTQYF. In DNA form, the CDR3 reads TGTGCCAGCAGGAACATTCGGAGGGGGATAGATACGCAGTATTTT.

The genes are TRBV5-1 and TRBJ2-7; D unclear. V was clipped by 0 bases and J by 3 bases, with 7 bases between them. The CDR3 is made up of 13 amino acids. CDR1 SGHRS and CDR2 YFSETQ come from the germline V gene. CDR3 nucleotide sequence: TGCGCCAGCAGCTTGGGAGACAACTACGAGCAGTACTTC. It yields the protein CASSLGDNYEQYF.

The chain has TRBV7-6 and TRBJ2-1, with D perhaps TRBD1 (5 bases). Germline-derived CDR1 and CDR2 are SGHVS and FNYEAQ. The V and J ends lost 3 bases and 4 bases respectively, with 7 bases between them. The CDR3 has 13 amino acids. CDR3 residues: CASSFGQYNEQFF. In DNA form, the CDR3 reads TGTGCCAGCAGCTTTGGACAATACAATGAGCAGTTCTTC.

The V gene is TRBV27, the J gene TRBJ2-7; 9 bases fit TRBD1. V dropped 9 bases and J dropped 0; count of bases not matched to a gene: 9. Germline CDR1 and CDR2: MNHEY and SMNVEV (reference sequence). This CDR3 is 15 amino acids long. CDR3 sequence reads: CASWTGADNSYEQYF. CDR3 DNA: TGTGCCAGTTGGACAGGGGCCGATAACTCCTACGAGCAGTACTTC.

The chain recombines TRBV7-9 with TRBJ1-2, with D uncertain. CDR1 is SEHNR, CDR2 FQNEAQ, per germline (reference sequence). This CDR3 spans 13 amino acids. Trimming removed 2 bases from V and 5 bases from J, with 9 bases in between. The DNA for the CDR3 is TGTGCCAGCAGCTTATCCTCGGGGTATGGCTACACCTTC. Translating gives CASSLSSGYGYTF.

The rearrangement links TRBV5-1 to TRBJ1-4; a possible D gene is TRBD1 (5 bases). Germline V gene data show CDR1 as SGHRS and CDR2 as YFSETQ. V was shortened by 3 bases and J by 3 bases, with 15 bases between the two germline ends. The CDR3 is 16 amino acids. The CDR3 loop is CASSSGTDSANEKLFF. The CDR3 coding sequence is TGCGCCAGCAGCTCAGGGACCGACTCGGCTAATGAAAAACTGTTTTTT.

The genes are TRBV7-2 and TRBJ2-7; 8 bases line up with TRBD1. The CDR3 extends over 16 amino acids. The ends lost 4 bases at V and 6 bases at J; junction bases unmatched: 14. Germline V gives CDR1 SGHTA, CDR2 FQGNSA. In DNA form, the CDR3 reads TGTGCCAGCAGCTCACCTTCAGGGGGCTATGTCCTCGAGCAGTACTTC. It encodes CASSSPSGGYVLEQYF.

This clone has more than one count but fewer than ten. This chain joins TRBV12-5 and TRBJ2-1; 8 nucleotides match TRBD2. This CDR3 is built from 16 residues. Trimming removed 1 base from V and 6 bases from J; junction bases left unmatched: 8. Germline V CDR1 and CDR2: LGHNT, FRNRAP. Here the CDR3 reads CASGLGLETSANEQFF. CDR3 coding DNA: TGTGCTAGTGGTTTGGGCCTGGAGACTAGCGCCAATGAGCAGTTCTTC.

The chain recombines TRBV15 with TRBJ2-7; maybe TRBD2 (6 bases). Trimming removed 0 bases from V and 4 bases from J, with 16 bases in between. This CDR3 is built from 16 residues. Germline CDR1 is LNHNV and CDR2 is YYDKDF (reference sequence). DNA of the CDR3: TGTGCCACCAGCAGAGATGGGGGGTCTCTAGCGTACGAGCAGTACTTC. Protein sequence: CATSRDGGSLAYEQYF.

The chain combines TRBV9 with TRBJ2-2; D is undetermined. Between the trimmed V and J ends, which lost 4 bases and 0 bases, there was a span of 13 bases. This CDR3 is built from 16 residues. In germline, CDR1 is SGDLS, CDR2 YYNGEE. The CDR3: CASSSWEATNTGELFF. CDR3 coding DNA: TGTGCCAGCAGCTCCTGGGAAGCAACGAACACCGGGGAGCTGTTTTTT.

This clone is a singleton in its sample. It is unclear where the CDR3 begins or ends on the DNA, so no DNA is shown, and the CDR3 is as TCRdb lists it. The rearrangement joins TRBV7-8 to TRBJ1-2. 11 amino acids form the CDR3, both terminal residues included. CDR1 and CDR2 from the germline V gene are SGHVS and FQNEAQ. The CDR3 protein is CASSFGAGYTF.

The chain has TRBV27 and TRBJ2-7; D gene uncertain. Germline assignment: CDR1 MNHEY and CDR2 SMNVEV (reference sequence). Trimming pared 1 base from V and 3 bases from J, leaving 10 bases between. CDR3 length: 14 amino acids. Here the CDR3 reads CASSLYETSYEQYF. The CDR3, as DNA: TGTGCCAGCAGTTTATATGAAACCAGCTACGAGCAGTACTTC.

The chain combines TRBV7-2 with TRBJ1-1; D is ambiguous. Deletions cut 1 base from V and 4 bases from J, with 16 bases between. The CDR3 runs to 16 residues. The germline CDR1 and CDR2 sequences are SGHTA and FQGNSA. CDR3 nucleotides: TGTGCCAGCAGCTTAGGGAGGGTTGGTTTTGGCACTGAAGCTTTCTTT. Translation gives CASSLGRVGFGTEAFF.

This chain uses TRBV9 with TRBJ2-3, with 15 bases that match TRBD2. CDR1 and CDR2 (germline): SGDLS, YYNGEE. J gave up 0 bases and V 4 bases, and 6 bases lay outside the gene matches. The CDR3 sequence is 18 residues long. CDR3 sequence: CASSSGTSGGRSTDTQYF. The CDR3 DNA reads as TGTGCCAGCAGCAGCGGGACTAGCGGGGGGCGAAGCACAGATACGCAGTATTTT. The full variable domain, its missing parts supplied by reference TRBV9 and TRBJ2-3, is DSGVTQTPKHLITATGQRVTLRCSPRSGDLSVYWYQQSLDQGLQFLIQYYNGEERAKGNILERFSAQQFPDLHSELNLSSLELGDSALYFCASSSGTSGGRSTDTQYFGPGTRLTVL.

The V gene is TRBV7-6, the J gene TRBJ1-1; 10 nucleotides line up with TRBD1. CDR1 and CDR2 (germline): SGHVS, FNYEAQ. CDR3 size: 13 residues. Germline trimming cut 4 bases from V and 4 bases from J; bases unmatched to any gene: 0. The CDR3: CASSWDRGTEAFF. CDR3 nucleotides: TGTGCCAGCAGCTGGGACAGGGGCACTGAAGCTTTCTTT. Together with reference TRBV7-6 and TRBJ1-1, the CDR3 gives the full variable domain: GAGVSQSPRYKVTKRGQDVALRCDPISGHVSLYWYRQALGQGPEFLTYFNYEAQQDKSGLPNDRFSAERPEGSISTLTIQRTEQRDSAMYRCASSWDRGTEAFFGQGTRLTVV.

The chain carries TRBV28 and TRBJ1-2, with TRBD1 as a possible D gene (5 bases). Germline-derived CDR1 and CDR2 are MDHEN and SYDVKM. The CDR3 runs 13 residues. The V gene lost 2 bases and the J gene lost 6 bases, with 10 bases spanning the gap. This CDR3 is CASSLVQVNGYTF. CDR3 sequence (DNA): TGTGCCAGCAGTTTAGTACAGGTCAATGGCTACACCTTC.

The gene calls are TRBV10-2 and TRBJ2-7; D uncertain. Germline CDR1 WSHSY, CDR2 SAAADI. This CDR3 has 13 residues. Deletions cut 8 bases from V and 0 bases from J, with 11 bases between. The CDR3 spells CASWSKSSYEQYF. DNA for the CDR3: TGCGCCAGCTGGTCAAAGAGCTCCTACGAGCAGTACTTC.

This sequence joins TRBV2 and TRBJ1-5; D is ambiguous. Trimming left V 3 bases short and J 7 bases short, with 13 bases between. CDR1 is SNHLY and CDR2 is FYNNEI in the germline V gene. The CDR3 extends over 14 amino acids. CDR3 sequence reads: CASSETWGAQPQHF. The DNA for the CDR3 is TGTGCCAGCAGTGAGACATGGGGAGCGCAGCCCCAGCATTTT.

The genes are TRBV7-9 and TRBJ2-1, with 13 bases aligning to TRBD2. CDR1 and CDR2 from the germline V gene are SEHNR and FQNEAQ (reference sequence). CDR3 length equals 15 residues. Unmatched junction bases numbered 7, after V lost 4 bases and J lost 10 bases. CDR3 protein: CASSSPGLAGREQFF. The CDR3 DNA sequence: TGTGCCAGCAGCTCTCCGGGACTAGCGGGACGCGAGCAGTTCTTC.

The V call is TRBV15, the J call TRBJ1-6; D call uncertain. Trimming pared 0 bases from V and 8 bases from J, leaving 8 bases between. The germline V gene has CDR1 LNHNV and CDR2 YYDKDF (reference sequence). CDR3 length equals 14 residues. CDR3 bases: TGTGCCACCAGCAGAGATGTTGACGATTCACCCCTCCACTTT. Translated: CATSRDVDDSPLHF.

This chain joins TRBV7-6 and TRBJ2-1; D unclear. The germline V and J ends were trimmed by 0 bases and 8 bases, with 20 bases remaining between them. CDR3 length equals 17 residues. CDR1 is SGHVS and CDR2 is FNYEAQ in the germline V gene. In DNA form, the CDR3 reads TGTGCCAGCAGCTTAGCCTATAGCTCGCCCCGAATCCATGAGCAGTTCTTC. As protein: CASSLAYSSPRIHEQFF.

V usage is TRBV7-8 and J usage is TRBJ1-1, with unresolved D. Germline values: CDR1 SGHVS, CDR2 FQNEAQ. The CDR3 totals 14 residues. Trimming took 8 bases from V and 0 from J, leaving 13 bases between them. For the CDR3, the DNA is TGTGCCAGCCGCAGCGGCCCACTGAACACTGAAGCTTTCTTT. Residues: CASRSGPLNTEAFF.